The 9 T cell receptor beta chains given below trace back to one sample, sequenced in a study of CD8 T cells in Susac syndrome (dated by TCRdb to about 2019). Libraries came from the immunoSEQ multiplex PCR assay. RNA was extracted using the RNeasy kit, and about 0.5 to 1 ug of the RNA was reverse transcribed with random hexamers. TCRdb trimmed public reads at Q25 via fastp, called clones via MiXCR and kept in-frame beta chains. All rows with the same CDR3 protein become a single entry with the most common DNA and genes. The sample yields around 280,000 distinct CDR3 sequences; just over 90% were counted once. In total, the top ten clones hold roughly 0.07% of the sample. The sample consisted of CD4+ T cells from PBMCs. The receptors stem from a human donor with multiple sclerosis.

This sequence joins TRBV14 and TRBJ2-3, with 9 bases identical to TRBD1. V shed 6 bases and J 6 bases; nucleotides not matched to a gene: 7. The length of the CDR3 is 14 residues. Germline V gene sequence: CDR1 SGHDN, CDR2 FVKESK. CDR3 coding DNA: TGTGCCAGCAGTCGAGGGACAGGGAGGGATACGCAGTATTTT. It yields the protein CASSRGTGRDTQYF.

V and J are TRBV6-5 and TRBJ1-3, with 10 nucleotides matching TRBD1. Looked up from germline, CDR1 is MNHEY and CDR2 is SVGAGI. CDR3 length equals 17 residues. V was pared by 3 bases and J by 3 bases, with 8 bases of the junction left unmatched. Written as DNA, the CDR3 is TGTGCCAGCAGTTATGTGGCCGGGACAGGGGTTGGAAACACCATATATTTT. Its translation is CASSYVAGTGVGNTIYF.

CDR3 loop: CASSLDTVGAPYGYTF. DNA for the CDR3: TGTGCCAGCAGCTTAGATACGGTAGGGGCTCCCTATGGCTACACCTTC. The V gene is TRBV5-4, the J gene TRBJ1-2; D is possibly TRBD1 (5 bases). The CDR3 covers 16 residues. Germline values: CDR1 SGHNT, CDR2 YYREEE (reference sequence). V dropped 2 bases and J dropped 4 bases, with 18 bases sitting between them.

This clonotype was counted a single time. The chain is built from TRBV7-9 and TRBJ2-2; tentatively, D is TRBD1 (6 bases). V was clipped by 2 bases and J by 6 bases, with 13 bases between them. CDR3 length: 15 amino acids. CDR1 is SEHNR and CDR2 is FQNEAQ in the germline V gene (reference sequence). The CDR3 sequence: CASSLQGRGAGELFF. The CDR3 bases are TGTGCCAGCAGCTTACAGGGGCGCGGTGCCGGGGAGCTGTTTTTT.

The gene calls are TRBV2 and TRBJ1-6; weak D call: TRBD1 (5 bases). V lost 8 bases to trimming and J lost 9 bases, with 17 bases between them. CDR3 length: 14 amino acids. CDR1 is SNHLY, CDR2 FYNNEI, per germline. CDR3 sequence (DNA): TGTGCCAGCGGGGGGACCTACGGGGTTTCACCCCTCCACTTT. As protein: CASGGTYGVSPLHF.

The rearrangement joins TRBV29-1 to TRBJ2-3, with D unresolved. The ends were cut back, 3 bases at V and 2 bases at J, with 9 bases in the middle. Germline V gene data show CDR1 as SQVTM and CDR2 as ANQGSEA. This CDR3 spans 13 amino acids. CDR3 sequence reads: CSVEPVFTDTQYF. The CDR3 DNA sequence: TGCAGCGTTGAGCCAGTCTTCACAGATACGCAGTATTTT.

This chain connects TRBV19 to TRBJ1-5; D is uncertain. CDR1 and CDR2 from the germline V gene are LNHDA and SQIVND (reference sequence). The CDR3 totals 14 residues. With 6 bases removed from V and 0 bases from J, the gap between germline ends came to 9 bases. CDR3 DNA: TGTGCCAGTAGCGAGAGATATAGCAATCAGCCCCAGCATTTT. It encodes CASSERYSNQPQHF.

This clonotype has a single count. This chain joins TRBV27 and TRBJ2-3, with 8 bases matching TRBD2. V lost 1 base to trimming and J lost 4 bases; unmatched junction nucleotides: 4. Germline V gene lookup returns CDR1 MNHEY and CDR2 SMNVEV (reference sequence). The CDR3 covers 15 residues. The CDR3 spells CASSLFGGVADTQYF. DNA of the CDR3: TGTGCCAGCAGTTTATTCGGGGGGGTCGCAGATACGCAGTATTTT.

This chain connects TRBV20-1 to TRBJ2-3, with TRBD2 matching over 9 bases. The CDR3 runs 16 residues. V shed 0 bases, J shed 6 bases, and the junction held 10 bases outside the gene matches. Per germline, CDR1 DFQATT and CDR2 SNEGSKA (reference sequence). CDR3 protein: CSARDRLLAGTDTQYF. CDR3 bases: TGCAGTGCTAGAGATCGCCTGCTAGCGGGGACTGATACGCAGTATTTT.